This T cell receptor beta chain emerged from a study of radiotherapy plus CTLA-4 blockade in lung cancer. Study-level points and caveats: In blood, after radiotherapy plus ipilimumab, tumor-derived TCR clones expanded.

With respect to this clone: The target antigen is unknown.

The assay was immunoSEQ multiplex PCR, and TCRdb's table has in-frame clones only and misses some. The data hold tens of thousands of clones, with under 85% observed a single time. CDR1 and CDR2 from the germline V gene are SGHNT and YYREEE (reference sequence). The CDR3 is 13 amino acids. Trimming shortened V by 0 bases and J by 3 bases, and 5 bases separated the two germline ends. Focal radiation was given together with CTLA-4 blockade (ipilimumab) to patients with chemo-refractory metastatic non-small-cell lung cancer. This TCR derives from a human donor with non-small cell lung cancer whose response to radiotherapy plus ipilimumab could not be evaluated. The gene calls are TRBV5-4 and TRBJ2-3; D is ambiguous. The input for sequencing was peripheral blood, taken from a patient treated with radiotherapy plus ipilimumab. This CDR3 reads CASSLDGTDTQYF. DNA of the CDR3: TGTGCCAGCAGCTTGGACGGTACAGATACGCAGTATTTT. The complete variable domain, with remaining parts taken from reference TRBV5-4 and TRBJ2-3, reads ETGVTQSPTHLIKTRGQQVTLRCSSQSGHNTVSWYQQALGQGPQFIFQYYREEENGRGNFPPRFSGLQFPNYSSELNVNALELDDSALYLCASSLDGTDTQYFGPGTRLTVL.